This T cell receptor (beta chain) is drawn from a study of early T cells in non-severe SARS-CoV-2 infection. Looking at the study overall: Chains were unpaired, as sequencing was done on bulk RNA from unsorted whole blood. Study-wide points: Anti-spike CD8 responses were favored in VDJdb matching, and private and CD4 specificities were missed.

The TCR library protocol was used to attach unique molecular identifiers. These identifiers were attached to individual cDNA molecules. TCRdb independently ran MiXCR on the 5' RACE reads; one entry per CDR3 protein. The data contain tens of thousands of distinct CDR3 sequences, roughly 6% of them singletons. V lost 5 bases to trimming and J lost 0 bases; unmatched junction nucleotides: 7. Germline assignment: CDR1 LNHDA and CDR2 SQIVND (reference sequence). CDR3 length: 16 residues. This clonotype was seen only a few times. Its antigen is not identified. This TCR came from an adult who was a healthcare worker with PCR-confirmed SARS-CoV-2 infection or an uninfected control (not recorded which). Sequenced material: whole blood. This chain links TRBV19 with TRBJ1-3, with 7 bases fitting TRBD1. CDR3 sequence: CASSANRDSSGNTIYF. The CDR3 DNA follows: TGTGCCAGTAGTGCAAACCGGGACAGCTCTGGAAACACCATATATTTT.